This is a list of T cell receptor beta chains from one sample in a study of shared clonotypes between healthy human individuals. This table comes from immunoSEQ multiplex PCR, and its TCRdb copy is limited to in-frame clones, with some not included. The sample records millions of clones, approximately 95% being singletons. Sample: naive CD4+ T cells sorted from blood. The receptors originated from a man between 18 and 29 years old in good health. Both conserved end residues are part of each CDR3. D genes are given only for firm matches. A clone size is listed for some rows: how often the clone was seen (once, few, many), or a class if it is expanded.

. TRBJ1-2 TRBD1 TRBV6-6 CASSSTGGPYDGYTF TGTGCCAGCAGCTCGACAGGGGGCCCCTATGATGGCTACACCTTC
. TRBJ2-1 . TRBV7-4 CASSFVLRSPNEQFF TGTGCCAGCAGCTTTGTTCTTCGGTCCCCCAATGAGCAGTTCTTC
once TRBJ1-4 TRBD1 TRBV28 CASSFSGQGAEKLFF TGTGCCAGCAGCTTCTCGGGACAGGGGGCGGAAAAACTGTTTTTT
. TRBJ2-1 . TRBV14 CASSRAATYNEQFF TGTGCCAGCAGCCGAGCGGCGACCTACAATGAGCAGTTCTTC
. TRBJ2-2 TRBD2 TRBV30 CAWSPIVAGGPIGELFF TGTGCCTGGAGTCCTATTGTAGCGGGAGGGCCGATCGGGGAGCTGTTTTTT
. TRBJ2-3 . TRBV11-2 CASSWGRTDTQYF TGTGCCAGCAGCTGGGGGCGCACAGATACGCAGTATTTT
. TRBJ2-5 . TRBV7-3 CASTLFGQQETQYF TGTGCCAGCACCCTTTTCGGACAGCAAGAGACCCAGTACTTC
. TRBJ1-6 TRBD1 TRBV7-2 CASSLERDRASPLHF TGTGCCAGCAGCTTAGAAAGGGACAGGGCTTCACCCCTCCACTTT
. TRBJ1-5 . TRBV11-2 CASSFSENQPQHF TGTGCCAGCAGCTTTTCAGAGAATCAGCCCCAGCATTTT
. TRBJ2-7 TRBD2 TRBV7-6 CASSKTSGGIYEQYF TGTGCCAGCAGCAAGACTAGCGGGGGAATCTACGAGCAGTACTTC
. TRBJ2-3 . TRBV15 CATSRERGLLADTQYF TGTGCCACCAGCAGAGAGAGGGGCCTCCTCGCAGATACGCAGTATTTT
once TRBJ2-4 . TRBV10-3 CAISDRGSEDIQYF TGTGCCATCAGTGATAGAGGGTCGGAGGACATTCAGTACTTC
. TRBJ2-7 . TRBV7-9 CASSVGYEQYF TGTGCCAGCAGCGTCGGCTACGAGCAGTACTTC
. TRBJ1-5 . TRBV10-2 CASSRTAQDQPQHF TGCGCCAGCAGCCGGACAGCGCAGGATCAGCCCCAGCATTTT
. TRBJ1-3 . TRBV2 CASTRPSSGNTIYF TGTGCCAGCACTCGGCCCTCCTCTGGAAACACCATATATTTT
. TRBJ1-1 . TRBV5-1 CASSPGLNTEAFF TGCGCCAGCAGCCCAGGGTTGAACACTGAAGCTTTCTTT
. TRBJ2-7 . TRBV30 CAWRVGRQGSYEQYF TGTGCCTGGAGAGTAGGGCGACAAGGCTCCTACGAGCAGTACTTC
. TRBJ2-1 . TRBV28 CASTIWGEGRNEQFF TGTGCCAGCACCATATGGGGGGAAGGGCGCAATGAGCAGTTCTTC
. TRBJ2-3 TRBD1 TRBV6-1 CASSDLGQGPTDTQYF TGTGCCAGCAGTGATTTGGGACAGGGGCCCACAGATACGCAGTATTTT
. TRBJ2-2 . TRBV2 CASSDNGNTGELFF TGTGCCAGCAGTGACAACGGGAACACCGGGGAGCTGTTTTTT
once TRBJ2-7 . TRBV18 CASSPTSYEQYF TGTGCCAGCTCACCGACCTCCTACGAGCAGTACTTC
. TRBJ1-2 TRBD1 TRBV10-3 CAITPDRGGYTF TGTGCCATCACCCCGGACAGGGGGGGCTACACCTTC
. TRBJ1-5 . TRBV7-2 CASSSRNQPQHF TGTGCCAGCAGCTCCCGAAATCAGCCCCAGCATTTT
. TRBJ2-2 TRBD1 TRBV7-3 CASSSLTGSTGELFF TGTGCCAGCAGCTCTCTGACAGGGTCCACCGGGGAGCTGTTTTTT
once TRBJ1-2 . TRBV30 CAWSGSNHGYTF TGTGCCTGGAGTGGCAGCAATCACGGCTACACCTTC
. TRBJ2-5 . TRBV20-1 CSAWGKETQYF TGCAGTGCTTGGGGAAAAGAGACCCAGTACTTC
. TRBJ1-6 . TRBV25-1 CASSDRGNSPLHF TGTGCCAGCAGTGACAGGGGTAATTCACCCCTCCACTTT
. TRBJ1-2 TRBD1 TRBV10-3 CAISGTGAYGYTF TGTGCCATCAGCGGGACAGGGGCCTATGGCTACACCTTC
. TRBJ2-3 . TRBV9 CASSVSNVARGTDTQYF TGTGCCAGCAGCGTCAGTAACGTAGCGAGGGGCACAGATACGCAGTATTTT
. TRBJ2-7 . TRBV11-1 CASSQGPGWQYF TGTGCCAGCAGCCAGGGGCCAGGGTGGCAGTACTTC
. TRBJ2-3 . TRBV5-1 CASSLAGTHLRTDTQYF TGCGCCAGCAGCTTGGCCGGGACACACCTCCGCACAGATACGCAGTATTTT
. TRBJ2-5 . TRBV5-6 CASSLQGGETQYF TGTGCCAGCAGCTTGCAGGGAGGAGAGACCCAGTACTTC
. TRBJ1-1 . TRBV19 CASSIVSGQNTEAFF TGTGCCAGTAGTATAGTGTCCGGGCAGAACACTGAAGCTTTCTTT
. TRBJ2-7 TRBD2 TRBV5-1 CASTPGLGTYEQYF TGCGCCAGCACACCGGGACTAGGAACGTACGAGCAGTACTTC
. TRBJ1-3 . TRBV2 CASREGTGNTIYF TGTGCCAGCAGAGAGGGTACTGGAAACACCATATATTTT
. TRBJ1-1 TRBD1 TRBV6-5 CASSYPTGEAFF TGTGCCAGCAGTTACCCGACAGGGGAAGCTTTCTTT
. TRBJ2-3 . TRBV5-1 CASSFRQSTDTQYF TGCGCCAGCAGCTTTAGACAGAGCACAGATACGCAGTATTTT
. TRBJ1-4 . TRBV30 CAWMQEKLFF TGTGCCTGGATGCAGGAAAAACTGTTTTTT
once TRBJ1-1 . TRBV19 CASTYTMNTEAFF TGTGCCAGTACCTACACGATGAACACTGAAGCTTTCTTT
once TRBJ2-1 . TRBV7-6 CASSTDDTTTQFF TGTGCCAGCAGTACCGATGACACCACAACGCAGTTCTTC
. TRBJ2-3 TRBD2 TRBV7-8 CASSRGLAESTDTQYF TGTGCCAGCAGCCGCGGACTAGCGGAAAGCACAGATACGCAGTATTTT
. TRBJ1-1 TRBD1 TRBV29-1 CSASEFRGRRSGNTEAFF TGCAGCGCCTCGGAGTTCAGGGGGAGGCGGTCGGGGAACACTGAAGCTTTCTTT
. TRBJ2-4 TRBD1 TRBV7-2 CASSKGGAVKNIQYF TGTGCCAGCAGCAAAGGGGGCGCGGTCAAAAACATTCAGTACTTC
. TRBJ2-5 TRBD2 TRBV9 CASSVGGGAWETQYF TGTGCCAGCAGCGTTGGCGGGGGGGCCTGGGAGACCCAGTACTTC
. TRBJ1-2 . TRBV6-5 CASSYAGGVGYGYTF TGTGCCAGCAGTTACGCCGGCGGCGTCGGCTATGGCTACACCTTC
. TRBJ2-7 . TRBV18 CASRGGGASYEQYF TGTGCCAGCCGGGGCGGCGGGGCCTCCTACGAGCAGTACTTC
. TRBJ1-2 TRBD1 TRBV10-3 CAISDFRQGRNYGYTF TGTGCCATCAGTGATTTTAGACAGGGACGGAACTATGGCTACACCTTC
once TRBJ2-6 . TRBV30 CAWKVPGHSSGANVLTF TGTGCCTGGAAGGTCCCGGGACACAGTTCTGGGGCCAACGTCCTGACTTTC
. TRBJ2-6 . TRBV2 CASSSRASGANVLTF TGTGCCAGCAGCTCCAGGGCCTCTGGGGCCAACGTCCTGACTTTC
once TRBJ2-7 . TRBV6-6 CASSSRADEQYF TGTGCCAGCAGTTCCAGAGCGGACGAGCAGTACTTC
. TRBJ1-2 TRBD1 TRBV28 CAIGTGGRSLYGYTF TGTGCCATCGGGACAGGGGGACGTTCCCTCTATGGCTACACCTTC
. TRBJ2-7 . TRBV28 CASSLGATYEQYF TGTGCCAGCAGTCTCGGTGCTACCTACGAGCAGTACTTC
. TRBJ2-1 . TRBV28 CASSPWWRHNEQFF TGTGCCAGCAGTCCATGGTGGCGCCACAATGAGCAGTTCTTC